Ten or more counts support the clone carrying this T cell receptor beta chain. This record comes from a study of molecular identifiers for immune sequencing clone quantification. The CDR3 sequence is 15 residues long. Trimming cost V 0 bases and J 7 bases, with 14 bases left between them. Germline V gene data show CDR1 as LGHNA and CDR2 as YSLEER. MiXCR, run by TCRdb on the PCR reads, gives a single entry per CDR3 protein. The table has approximately 40,000 distinct CDR3 sequences, approximately 24% seen once. V usage is TRBV4-3 and J usage is TRBJ2-3; possibly TRBD1 for D (5 bases). This sequence was found in a human donor in good health. Some libraries in this study had Jurkat cell RNA spiked in. Sequences were obtained from naive CD8+ T cells from blood, with Jurkat cell RNA spiked in. Described subset: FACS-sorted CD8+CD4-CCR7+CD45RA+ naive T cells. As DNA, the CDR3 is TGCGCCAGCAGCCAAGATATGACAGCGAGGTATACGCAGTATTTT. It encodes CASSQDMTARYTQYF.